This T cell receptor beta chain was identified in a study of OX40 agonist ivuxolimab in advanced cancers. Some background on the complete study: Ivuxolimab was an agonistic, fully human IgG2 monoclonal antibody directed against OX40 (CD134), a costimulatory receptor. Peripheral TCRbeta sequencing was intended to test whether TCR sequence diversity was altered and clonal T-cell expansion was caused by ivuxolimab. Patients were allowed to have had prior anti-PD-1, anti-PD-L1 or anti-CTLA-4 therapy, and approximately 41% of the dose-escalation patients had previously received checkpoint inhibitors. Of the 50 or so patients in dose escalation, around 20 had hepatocellular carcinoma, around 15 had melanoma, 9 had renal cell carcinoma and 9 had head and neck cancer. The dose-escalation cohort was roughly 87% male with a mean age of about 65 years, ranging from roughly 20 to 85. Intravenous ivuxolimab was administered to patients every 2 weeks at six dose levels: 0.01, 0.1, 0.3, 1.5, 3 and 10 mg/kg. The paper describes the monotherapy dose-escalation part (N = 52 patients) of the phase I trial of ivuxolimab. Partial responses occurred in three dose-escalation patients, of whom one had hepatocellular carcinoma and two had cutaneous melanoma.

Genomic DNA was extracted from sorted cells for sequencing of the TCRbeta CDR3 region. The immunoSEQ Assay was used to sequence the TCRbeta CDR3 regions. Not all clones reach the TCRdb copy of this immuneACCESS table, which keeps in-frame sequences only. Checked studies attribute under half of the gap to unresolved V genes and leave the rest unexplained. The table for this sample lists about 76,000 clones; about 89% of them were counted only once. 10% to 15% of the sample goes to the ten largest clones. Worth noting for this clone: The specificity of this receptor is unknown. No clone much larger than this one lies a single base away; base qualities are absent.

Patients with a history of autoimmune disease or receiving systemic immunosuppression were excluded from the trial. Peripheral blood for TCR sequencing was collected from all dose cohorts at baseline, on cycle 4 day 1, and on cycle 7 day 1. The samples were taken from a phase I, first-in-human, multicenter, open-label dose-escalation trial of ivuxolimab. Adults with locally advanced or metastatic head and neck squamous cell, hepatocellular, melanoma or renal cell carcinoma were enrolled in the trial. Before TCR sequencing, CD4+ and CD8+ T cells were separately sorted from peripheral blood. The CDR1 and CDR2 encoded by the germline V gene are SQVTM and ANQGSEA. From the cysteine through the phenylalanine, the CDR3 covers 13 amino acids. CDR3 DNA only is kept here, 39 bases in frame from base 1. Here V drops 7 bases and J drops 6 bases, and the junction holds 8 bases not matched to any gene. Points the paper makes about the study in general: After ivuxolimab, more expanded clones were found on average in CD8+ T cells than in CD4+ T cells. In the 0.1-3.0 mg/kg groups, partial responders had among the lowest normalized peripheral clonal expansion, particularly in CD8+ T cells. Low levels of normalized T-cell clonal expansion were also seen in some patients who did not respond. The antigen specificity of the clonally expanded peripheral T cells was not determined. At doses from 0.1 to 3.0 mg/kg, clonal expansion was seen in both CD4+ and CD8+ blood T cells between baseline and week 6.

This chain joins TRBV29-1 to TRBJ2-2, with 7 middle bases fitting TRBD1. The TCR comes from an adult with an advanced solid tumor such as melanoma, head and neck, liver or kidney cancer. The sequencing here drew on CD4+ or CD8+ T cells sorted from blood, taken in a trial of the OX40 agonist ivuxolimab. The CDR3 protein sequence reads: CSGRQGLSGELFF. Read as DNA, the sequence is TGCAGCGGGCGACAGGGTTTGTCCGGGGAGCTGTTTTTT.